These 8 T cell receptor beta chains were all obtained from the same sample, sequenced in a study of T cell responses to AZD1222 COVID-19 vaccine. Measured with immunoSEQ multiplex PCR; TCRdb has only the in-frame clones, and not every one. The sample lists 150,000 to 200,000 clones, around 88% occurring once. Sequences were derived from peripheral blood, sampled 28 days after the second AZD1222 dose. Receptors originate from an adult who received the AZD1222 COVID-19 vaccine.

The genes are TRBV28 and TRBJ2-4; D is unclear. Trimming removed 5 bases from V and 8 bases from J, with 19 bases in between. The CDR3 runs 15 residues. CDR1 and CDR2 (germline): MDHEN, SYDVKM. CDR3 nucleotides: TGTGCCAGCAGTGGCAGTCTGGTTCGCCTAGACATTCAGTACTTC. Amino acids: CASSGSLVRLDIQYF. Looking up the rest from reference TRBV28 and TRBJ2-4 gives the full variable domain: DVKVTQSSRYLVKRTGEKVFLECVQDMDHENMFWYRQDPGLGLRLIYFSYDVKMKEKGDIPEGYSVSREKKERFSLILESASTNQTSMYLCASSGSLVRLDIQYFGAGTRLSVL.

V and J are TRBV7-3 and TRBJ1-1; D may be TRBD1 (5 bases). The V gene's germline CDR1 is SGHTA and CDR2 FQGTGA. The V end was cut by 2 bases, the J end by 4 bases, with 14 bases between. The CDR3 has 15 residues. CDR3 sequence (DNA): TGTGCCAGCAGCTTAGGTGGCAGTGGGGGCACTGAAGCTTTCTTT. Its protein is CASSLGGSGGTEAFF.

This chain joins TRBV19 and TRBJ2-3; 15 bases line up with TRBD2. Unmatched junction bases numbered 19, after V lost 0 bases and J lost 3 bases. This CDR3 has 23 residues. Germline V lookup: CDR1 LNHDA, CDR2 SQIVND (reference sequence). CDR3 nucleotide sequence: TGTGCCAGTAGTATAGATCATTTGGGACTAGCGGGGGGCACTATCGCATCGACAGATACGCAGTATTTT. Amino acid sequence: CASSIDHLGLAGGTIASTDTQYF.

This chain links TRBV6-4 with TRBJ2-6; tentative D call: TRBD2 (6 bases). The V gene lost 0 bases and the J gene lost 0 bases, with 6 bases spanning the gap. This CDR3 is 16 amino acids long. The V gene's germline CDR1 is MRHNA and CDR2 SNTAGT. The CDR3 region is CASSDSGGSGANVLTF. CDR3 nucleotides: TGTGCCAGCAGTGACTCGGGGGGCTCTGGGGCCAACGTCCTGACTTTC.

The CDR3 sequence: CASSQEFLGQGSEKLFF. The CDR3 DNA sequence: TGCGCCAGCAGCCAAGAATTTCTGGGACAGGGATCTGAAAAACTGTTTTTT. The chain couples TRBV4-3 to TRBJ1-4, with 9 nucleotides matching TRBD1. The V segment lost 0 bases and the J segment 7 bases; nucleotides outside the gene matches: 9. The CDR3 length is 17 residues. Germline V gives CDR1 LGHNA, CDR2 YSLEER.

The sample holds one count of this clone. The gene calls are TRBV7-2 and TRBJ2-1; 14 bases agree with TRBD2. This CDR3 has 15 residues. Germline V CDR1 and CDR2: SGHTA, FQGNSA. V gave up 5 bases and J gave up 6 bases; unmatched junction bases: 3. CDR3 sequence: CASSRTSGGINEQFF. CDR3 coding DNA: TGTGCCAGCAGCCGGACTAGCGGGGGGATCAATGAGCAGTTCTTC. The variable domain in full, with the rest retrieved from reference TRBV7-2 and TRBJ2-1, is GAGVSQSPSNKVTEKGKDVELRCDPISGHTALYWYRQSLGQGLEFLIYFQGNSAPDKSGLPSDRFSAERTGGSVSTLTIQRTQQEDSAVYLCASSRTSGGINEQFFGPGTRLTVL.

The chain has TRBV27 and TRBJ1-2, with unresolved D. The CDR3 contains 12 residues. V lost 4 bases to trimming and J lost 5 bases, with 8 bases between them. Germline V gives CDR1 MNHEY, CDR2 SMNVEV (reference sequence). CDR3 nucleotide sequence: TGTGCCAGCAGTTCAGGAGGGTATGGCTACACCTTC. It encodes CASSSGGYGYTF.

The chain employs TRBV19 and TRBJ1-6; 7 bases match TRBD1. The CDR3 consists of 13 residues. Per the germline V gene, CDR1 is LNHDA and CDR2 is SQIVND (reference sequence). With V trimmed by 8 bases and J by 6 bases, 4 bases remained unmatched. The CDR3 is CASSDRANSPLHF. The CDR3 coding sequence is TGTGCCAGTTCCGACAGGGCTAATTCACCCCTCCACTTT.